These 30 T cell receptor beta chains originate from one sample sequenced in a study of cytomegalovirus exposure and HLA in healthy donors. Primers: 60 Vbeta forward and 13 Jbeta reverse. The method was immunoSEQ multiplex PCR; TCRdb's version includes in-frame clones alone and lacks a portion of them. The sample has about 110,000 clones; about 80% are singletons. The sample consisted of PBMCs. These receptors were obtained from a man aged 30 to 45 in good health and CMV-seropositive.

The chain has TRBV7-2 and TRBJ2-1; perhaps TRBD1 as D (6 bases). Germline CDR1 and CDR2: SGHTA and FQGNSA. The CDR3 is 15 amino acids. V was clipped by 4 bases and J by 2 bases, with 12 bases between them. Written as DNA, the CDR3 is TGTGCCAGCAGCTCCACAGGGCCTGCCTACAATGAGCAGTTCTTC. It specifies CASSSTGPAYNEQFF. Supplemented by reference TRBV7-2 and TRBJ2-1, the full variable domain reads GAGVSQSPSNKVTEKGKDVELRCDPISGHTALYWYRQSLGQGLEFLIYFQGNSAPDKSGLPSDRFSAERTGGSVSTLTIQRTQQEDSAVYLCASSSTGPAYNEQFFGPGTRLTVL.

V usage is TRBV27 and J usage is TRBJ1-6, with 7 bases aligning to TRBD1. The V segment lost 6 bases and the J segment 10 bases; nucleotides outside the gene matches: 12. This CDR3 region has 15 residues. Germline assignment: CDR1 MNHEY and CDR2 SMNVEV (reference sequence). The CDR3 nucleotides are TGTGCCAGCAGCACTACTTTAGGGGGCCGGTCACCCCTCCACTTT. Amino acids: CASSTTLGGRSPLHF.

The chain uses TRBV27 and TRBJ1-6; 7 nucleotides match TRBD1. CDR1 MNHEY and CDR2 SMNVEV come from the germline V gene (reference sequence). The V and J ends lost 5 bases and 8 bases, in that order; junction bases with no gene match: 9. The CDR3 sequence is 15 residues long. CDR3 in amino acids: CASSKSTGNDSPLHF. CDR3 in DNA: TGTGCCAGCAGTAAATCGACAGGGAATGATTCACCCCTCCACTTT.

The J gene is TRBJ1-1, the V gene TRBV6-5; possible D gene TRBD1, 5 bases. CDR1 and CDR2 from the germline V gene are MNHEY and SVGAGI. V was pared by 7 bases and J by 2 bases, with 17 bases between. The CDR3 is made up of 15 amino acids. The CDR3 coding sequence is TGTGCCAGCATGGGCCCTAGCGGGGGAAACACTGAAGCTTTCTTT. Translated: CASMGPSGGNTEAFF.

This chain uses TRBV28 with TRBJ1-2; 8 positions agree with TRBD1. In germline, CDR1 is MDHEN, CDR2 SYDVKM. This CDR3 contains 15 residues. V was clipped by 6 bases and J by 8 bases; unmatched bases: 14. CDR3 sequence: CASSTPGTGLVGYTF. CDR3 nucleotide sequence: TGTGCCAGCAGCACTCCCGGGACAGGATTGGTGGGCTACACCTTC.

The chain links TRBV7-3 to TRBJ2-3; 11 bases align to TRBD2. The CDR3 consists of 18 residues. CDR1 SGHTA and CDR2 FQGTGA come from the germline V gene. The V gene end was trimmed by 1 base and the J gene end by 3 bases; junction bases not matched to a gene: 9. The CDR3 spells CASSLRVAGGLQTDTQYF. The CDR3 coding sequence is TGTGCCAGCAGCTTAAGAGTAGCGGGGGGGCTTCAGACAGATACGCAGTATTTT.

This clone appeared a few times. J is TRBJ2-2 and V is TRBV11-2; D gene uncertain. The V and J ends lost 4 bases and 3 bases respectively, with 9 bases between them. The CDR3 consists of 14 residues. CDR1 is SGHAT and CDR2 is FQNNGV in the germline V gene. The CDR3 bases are TGTGCCAGCAGCTACCTCCCGGACACCGGGGAGCTGTTTTTT. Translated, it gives CASSYLPDTGELFF.

The CDR3 DNA reads TGTGCCAGCAGTCTAGCGGGGGGGCAGGGTGAGCAGTTCTTC. It encodes CASSLAGGQGEQFF. The chain recombines TRBV7-2 with TRBJ2-1; TRBD2 matches at 12 bases. V lost 6 bases and J lost 9; bases outside the gene matches: 6. Germline V gives CDR1 SGHTA, CDR2 FQGNSA. The CDR3 is 14 amino acids.

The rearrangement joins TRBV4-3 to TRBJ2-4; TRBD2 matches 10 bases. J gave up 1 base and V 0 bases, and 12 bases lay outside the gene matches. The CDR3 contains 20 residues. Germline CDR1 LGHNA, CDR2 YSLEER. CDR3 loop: CASSQDLIAGGIGAKNIQYF. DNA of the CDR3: TGCGCCAGCAGCCAAGATCTAATAGCGGGGGGTATCGGGGCCAAAAACATTCAGTACTTC.

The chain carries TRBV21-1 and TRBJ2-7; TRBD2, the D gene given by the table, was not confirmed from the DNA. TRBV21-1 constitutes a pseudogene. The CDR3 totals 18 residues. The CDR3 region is CASSKAIHGGAGGYEQYF. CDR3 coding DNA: TGTGCCAGCAGCAAAGCCATTCACGGCGGGGCGGGGGGCTACGAGCAGTACTTC.

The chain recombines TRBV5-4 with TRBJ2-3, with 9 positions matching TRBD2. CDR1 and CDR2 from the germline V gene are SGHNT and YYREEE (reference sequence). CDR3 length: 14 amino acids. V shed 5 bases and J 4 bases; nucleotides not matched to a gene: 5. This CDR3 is CASRGSGGPDTQYF. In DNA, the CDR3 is TGTGCCAGCAGGGGTAGCGGGGGTCCAGATACGCAGTATTTT.

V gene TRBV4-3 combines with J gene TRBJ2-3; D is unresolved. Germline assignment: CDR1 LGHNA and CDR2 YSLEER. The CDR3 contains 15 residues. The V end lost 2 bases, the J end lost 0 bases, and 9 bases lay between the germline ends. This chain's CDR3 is CASSQSAASTDTQYF. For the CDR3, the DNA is TGCGCCAGCAGCCAATCGGCGGCTAGCACAGATACGCAGTATTTT.

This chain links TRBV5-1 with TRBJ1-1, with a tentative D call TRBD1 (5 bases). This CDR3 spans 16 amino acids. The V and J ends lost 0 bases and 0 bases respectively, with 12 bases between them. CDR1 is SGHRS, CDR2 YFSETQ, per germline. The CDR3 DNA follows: TGCGCCAGCAGCTTGGCCGACGGACACCTGAACACTGAAGCTTTCTTT. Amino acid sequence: CASSLADGHLNTEAFF.

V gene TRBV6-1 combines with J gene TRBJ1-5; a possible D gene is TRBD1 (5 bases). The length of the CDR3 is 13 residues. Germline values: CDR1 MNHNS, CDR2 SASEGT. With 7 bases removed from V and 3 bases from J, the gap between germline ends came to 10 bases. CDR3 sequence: CASMRDFNQPQHF. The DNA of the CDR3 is TGTGCCAGCATGCGGGACTTCAATCAGCCCCAGCATTTT.

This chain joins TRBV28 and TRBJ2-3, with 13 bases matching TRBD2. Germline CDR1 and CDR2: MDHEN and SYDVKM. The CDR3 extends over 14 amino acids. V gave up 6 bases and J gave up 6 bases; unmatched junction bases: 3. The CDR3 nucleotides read TGTGCCAGCAGACTAGCGGGGGGGCCCGATACGCAGTATTTT. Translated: CASRLAGGPDTQYF.

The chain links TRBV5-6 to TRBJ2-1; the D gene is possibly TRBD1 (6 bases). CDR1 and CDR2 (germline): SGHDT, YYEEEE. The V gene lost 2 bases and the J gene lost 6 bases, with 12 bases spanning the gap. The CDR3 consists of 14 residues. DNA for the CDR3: TGTGCCAGCAGCTTCTTGGACAGAAGCAATGAGCAGTTCTTC. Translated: CASSFLDRSNEQFF.

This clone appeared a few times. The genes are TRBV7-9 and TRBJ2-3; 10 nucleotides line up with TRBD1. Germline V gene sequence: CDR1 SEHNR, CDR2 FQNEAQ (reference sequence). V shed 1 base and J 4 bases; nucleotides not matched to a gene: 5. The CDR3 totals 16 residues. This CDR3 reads CASSLGDRGPSDTQYF. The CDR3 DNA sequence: TGTGCCAGCAGCTTAGGGGACAGGGGTCCTTCAGATACGCAGTATTTT.

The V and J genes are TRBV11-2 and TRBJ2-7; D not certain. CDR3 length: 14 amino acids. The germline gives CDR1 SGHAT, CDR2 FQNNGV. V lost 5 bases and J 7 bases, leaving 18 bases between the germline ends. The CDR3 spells CASSHPVGRIEQYF. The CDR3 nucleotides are TGTGCCAGCAGCCACCCGGTTGGGCGAATTGAGCAGTACTTC.

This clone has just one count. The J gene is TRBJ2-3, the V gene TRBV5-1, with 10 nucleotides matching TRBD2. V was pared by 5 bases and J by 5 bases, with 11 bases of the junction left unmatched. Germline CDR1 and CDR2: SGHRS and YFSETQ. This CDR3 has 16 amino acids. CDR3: CASSTPSGGQRDTQYF. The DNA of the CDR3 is TGCGCCAGCAGTACCCCTAGCGGGGGTCAGAGAGATACGCAGTATTTT.

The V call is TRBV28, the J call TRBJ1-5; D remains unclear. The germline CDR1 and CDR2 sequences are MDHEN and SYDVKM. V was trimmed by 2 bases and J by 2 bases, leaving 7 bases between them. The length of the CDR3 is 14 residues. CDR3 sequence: CASSLEHRNQPQHF. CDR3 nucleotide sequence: TGTGCCAGCAGTTTAGAACACCGCAATCAGCCCCAGCATTTT.

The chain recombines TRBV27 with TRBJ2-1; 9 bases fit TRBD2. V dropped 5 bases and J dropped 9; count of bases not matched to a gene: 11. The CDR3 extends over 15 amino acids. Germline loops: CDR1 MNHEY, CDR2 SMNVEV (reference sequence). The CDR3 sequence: CASSPGTSLLLEQFF. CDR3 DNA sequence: TGTGCCAGCAGTCCCGGGACTAGCCTCCTCCTTGAGCAGTTCTTC.

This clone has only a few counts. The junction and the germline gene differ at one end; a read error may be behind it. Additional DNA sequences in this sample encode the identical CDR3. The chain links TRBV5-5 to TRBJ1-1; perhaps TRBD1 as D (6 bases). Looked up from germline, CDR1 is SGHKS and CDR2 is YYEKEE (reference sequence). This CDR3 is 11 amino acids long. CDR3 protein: CASSGDNEAFF. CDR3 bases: TGCGCCAGCAGCGGGGACAATGAAGCTTTCTTT.

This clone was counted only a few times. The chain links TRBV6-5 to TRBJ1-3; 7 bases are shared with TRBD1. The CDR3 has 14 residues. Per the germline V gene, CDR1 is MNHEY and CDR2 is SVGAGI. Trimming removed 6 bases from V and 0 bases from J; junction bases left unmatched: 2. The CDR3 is CASSRGISGNTIYF. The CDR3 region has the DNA TGTGCCAGCAGCAGGGGGATCTCTGGAAACACCATATATTTT.

Written as DNA, the CDR3 is TGCGCCAGCAGCCAGGCGACAGGGTGGGAGACCCAGTACTTC. This encodes CASSQATGWETQYF. This sequence joins TRBV4-1 and TRBJ2-5; 7 bases map to TRBD1. V lost 3 bases and J lost 5; bases outside the gene matches: 6. The germline gives CDR1 MGHRA, CDR2 YSYEKL. The CDR3 contains 14 residues.

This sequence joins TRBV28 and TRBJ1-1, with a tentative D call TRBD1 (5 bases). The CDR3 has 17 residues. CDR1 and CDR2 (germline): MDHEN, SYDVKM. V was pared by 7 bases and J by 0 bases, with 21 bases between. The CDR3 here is CASTPPGGFGMNTEAFF. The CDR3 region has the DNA TGTGCCAGCACCCCGCCGGGGGGTTTCGGCATGAACACTGAAGCTTTCTTT. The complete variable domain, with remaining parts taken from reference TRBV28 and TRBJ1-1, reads DVKVTQSSRYLVKRTGEKVFLECVQDMDHENMFWYRQDPGLGLRLIYFSYDVKMKEKGDIPEGYSVSREKKERFSLILESASTNQTSMYLCASTPPGGFGMNTEAFFGQGTRLTVV.

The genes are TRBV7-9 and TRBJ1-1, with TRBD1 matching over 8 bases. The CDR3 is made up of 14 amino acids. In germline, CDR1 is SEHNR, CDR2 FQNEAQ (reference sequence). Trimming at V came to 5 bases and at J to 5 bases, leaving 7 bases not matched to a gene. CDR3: CASSSGQGRTEAFF. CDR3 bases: TGTGCCAGCAGCAGCGGACAGGGTCGGACTGAAGCTTTCTTT.

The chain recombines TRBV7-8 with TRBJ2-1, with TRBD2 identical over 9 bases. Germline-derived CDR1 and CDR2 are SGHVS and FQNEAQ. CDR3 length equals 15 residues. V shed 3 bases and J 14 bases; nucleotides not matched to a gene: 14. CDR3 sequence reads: CASSLMLAGAPGEFF. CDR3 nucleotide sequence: TGTGCCAGCAGCTTGATGTTAGCGGGGGCCCCCGGGGAGTTCTTC.

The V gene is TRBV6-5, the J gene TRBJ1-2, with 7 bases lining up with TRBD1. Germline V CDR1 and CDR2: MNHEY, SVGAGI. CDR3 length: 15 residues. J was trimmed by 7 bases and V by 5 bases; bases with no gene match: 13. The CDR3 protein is CASSNWAGGFVGYTF. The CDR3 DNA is TGTGCCAGCAGTAACTGGGCAGGGGGGTTTGTTGGCTACACCTTC.

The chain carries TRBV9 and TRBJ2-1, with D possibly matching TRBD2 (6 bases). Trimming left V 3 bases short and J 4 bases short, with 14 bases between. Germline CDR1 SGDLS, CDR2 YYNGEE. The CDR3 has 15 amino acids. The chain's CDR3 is CASSEGGGIYNEQFF. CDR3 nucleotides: TGTGCCAGCAGCGAGGGTGGAGGGATATACAATGAGCAGTTCTTC.

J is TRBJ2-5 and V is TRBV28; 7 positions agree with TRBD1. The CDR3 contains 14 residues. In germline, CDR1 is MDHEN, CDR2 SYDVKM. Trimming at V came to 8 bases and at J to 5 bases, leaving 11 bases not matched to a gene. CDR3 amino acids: CASEQRQGPETQYF. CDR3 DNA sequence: TGTGCCAGCGAACAAAGACAGGGTCCGGAGACCCAGTACTTC.